Included here is one T cell receptor beta chain sequence, with context. The sample is drawn from a study of blood T cell repertoires in COVID-19. About the study: Material from acute and convalescent COVID-19 was sourced from the United States, Italy and Spain. The cDNA or gDNA used as material had been derived from T cells, B-cell-depleted T cells, or PBMCs.

In the study's own analysis: Reference gene primer amplification gave estimated nucleated cell counts. Clones were read by immunoSEQ multiplex PCR, and TCRdb kept only the in-frame ones, dropping some. For V, J and clone size, that table is used; D and trimming come from the DNA. The top ten hold roughly 1% of the sample, which has 55,000 to 80,000 clones, around 86% seen once. There are 14 residues in the CDR3. Unmatched junction bases numbered 9, after V lost 7 bases and J lost 10 bases. Germline V gene data show CDR1 as ENHRY and CDR2 as SYGVKD. The V and J genes are TRBV10-3 and TRBJ1-6; 8 positions agree with TRBD1. This sequence originates from a man between 65 and 85 years old with acute or convalescent COVID-19. Sequencing was done on a sample of peripheral blood. CDR3 sequence (DNA): TGTGCCATCAAATCGACAGGGGTGGGGTCACCCCTCCACTTT. It translates to CAIKSTGVGSPLHF.